The 2 T cell receptor beta chains given below trace back to one sample, sequenced in a study of T cell changes during pregnancy in multiple sclerosis. Clones were read by immunoSEQ multiplex PCR, and TCRdb kept only the in-frame ones, dropping some. The sample lists around 70,000 clones; about 93% were seen once. The input for sequencing was CD4+ T cells from peripheral blood mononuclear cells, taken after pregnancy. The receptors derive from a female donor with multiple sclerosis, enrolled in a pregnancy study.

The V call is TRBV2, the J call TRBJ2-5; 7 positions agree with TRBD2. This CDR3 contains 13 residues. V lost 4 bases, J lost 9 bases, and 8 bases stayed unmatched. From germline, CDR1 is SNHLY and CDR2 FYNNEI. CDR3 DNA sequence: TGTGCCAGCAGTGCGGGGCAGCGGGGCTCCCAGTACTTC. This codes for CASSAGQRGSQYF. The complete variable domain, with remaining parts taken from reference TRBV2 and TRBJ2-5, reads EPEVTQTPSHQVTQMGQEVILRCVPISNHLYFYWYRQILGQKVEFLVSFYNNEISEKSEIFDDQFSVERPDGSNFTLKIRSTKLEDSAMYFCASSAGQRGSQYFGPGTRLLVL.

The rearrangement joins TRBV7-2 to TRBJ2-1; D might be TRBD1 (6 bases). Trimming pared 8 bases from V and 4 bases from J, leaving 12 bases between. CDR1 is SGHTA and CDR2 is FQGNSA in the germline V gene. The CDR3 sequence is 13 residues long. The CDR3 loop is CASGTSFYNEQFF. The CDR3 DNA sequence: TGTGCCAGCGGGACAAGCTTTTACAATGAGCAGTTCTTC.